Following are 29 T cell receptor beta chains from one sample sequenced in a study of early T cells in non-severe SARS-CoV-2 infection. One entry per CDR3 protein, called by TCRdb with MiXCR from the 5' RACE reads. The data show approximately 76,000 distinct CDR3 sequences, approximately 13% seen once. Sequenced material: whole blood. The receptors come from an adult who was a healthcare worker with PCR-confirmed SARS-CoV-2 infection or an uninfected control (not recorded which).

This clonotype appeared many times. J is TRBJ2-1 and V is TRBV20-1; 9 bases map to TRBD2. Germline-derived CDR1 and CDR2 are DFQATT and SNEGSKA (reference sequence). Trimming removed 0 bases from V and 8 bases from J; junction bases left unmatched: 11. The CDR3 runs to 16 residues. For the CDR3, the DNA is TGCAGTGCTAGAGATGGGAAGCGGGGGGCTAGGGATGAGCAGTTCTTC. Translating it yields CSARDGKRGARDEQFF.

This clonotype was recorded many times. This chain connects TRBV29-1 to TRBJ1-1; tentatively, D is TRBD1 (5 bases). From germline, CDR1 is SQVTM and CDR2 ANQGSEA. The CDR3 extends over 13 amino acids. Trimming left V 0 bases short and J 10 bases short, with 15 bases between. CDR3 residues: CSVEEYQAGGAFF. CDR3 DNA: TGCAGCGTTGAAGAATATCAGGCCGGGGGAGCTTTCTTT.

The chain uses TRBV28 and TRBJ2-7; a possible D gene is TRBD1 (5 bases). V lost 5 bases and J lost 4, with 15 bases in between. CDR1 and CDR2 (germline): MDHEN, SYDVKM. CDR3 length: 14 residues. CDR3 protein: CASSQMTALYEQYF. CDR3 bases: TGTGCCAGCAGTCAAATGACAGCATTGTACGAGCAGTACTTC.

The sample holds a few counts of this clonotype. The chain uses TRBV6-5 and TRBJ1-6; D ambiguous. Looked up from germline, CDR1 is MNHEY and CDR2 is SVGAGI. The V gene lost 0 bases and the J gene lost 14 bases, with 11 bases spanning the gap. CDR3 length: 13 residues. Written as DNA, the CDR3 is TGTGCCAGCAGTTACTCAACTTTGGGGACCCTCCACTTT. Its translation: CASSYSTLGTLHF.

This clonotype was counted at least ten times. This chain joins TRBV7-9 and TRBJ2-2, with D possibly being TRBD2 (6 bases). V gave up 5 bases and J gave up 4 bases, with 11 bases separating them. The CDR3 is 14 amino acids. The germline V gene encodes CDR1 SEHNR and CDR2 FQNEAQ (reference sequence). The CDR3 DNA reads as TGTGCCAGCAGCCGGGACGGGGGCACCGGGGAGCTGTTTTTT. This translates into CASSRDGGTGELFF.

About this clonotype itself: At one boundary the junction diverges from the germline segment, which might be a read error. The gene calls are TRBV12-3 or TRBV12-4 and TRBJ2-5; 9 nucleotides match TRBD1. The CDR3 is 11 amino acids. This CDR3 reads CASSAGTGPDF. Written as DNA, the CDR3 is TGTGCCAGCAGTGCCGGGACAGGGCCTGACTTC.

The V call is TRBV4-3, the J call TRBJ2-1, with 8 bases matching TRBD2. V was pared by 4 bases and J by 9 bases, with 23 bases of the junction left unmatched. CDR1 is LGHNA, CDR2 YSLEER, per germline. The CDR3 extends over 19 amino acids. The CDR3: CASSPQVLIGSGSAGEQFF. The DNA for the CDR3 is TGCGCCAGCAGCCCCCAGGTATTGATCGGGAGCGGGAGTGCGGGTGAGCAGTTCTTC.

At least ten counts were recorded for this clonotype. V gene TRBV5-1 combines with J gene TRBJ2-1, with a tentative D call TRBD2 (6 bases). The CDR3 runs to 16 residues. Germline V gene sequence: CDR1 SGHRS, CDR2 YFSETQ. The ends were cut back, 1 base at V and 1 base at J, with 12 bases in the middle. CDR3 loop: CASSLLGRESYNEQFF. In DNA form, the CDR3 reads TGCGCCAGCAGCTTGCTTGGGCGGGAATCCTACAATGAGCAGTTCTTC.

This clonotype has at least ten counts. The CDR3 protein is CASSQTLAGSKGMAEQYF. CDR3 bases: TGCGCCAGCAGCCAAACTCTAGCGGGTTCCAAGGGAATGGCCGAGCAGTACTTC. The rearrangement uses TRBV4-3 and TRBJ2-7, with 8 bases matching TRBD2. CDR1 is LGHNA and CDR2 is YSLEER in the germline V gene. The ends lost 2 bases at V and 6 bases at J; junction bases unmatched: 18. This CDR3 is built from 18 residues.

This clonotype was picked up a small number of times. Just one base apart from a much larger clone, this may be a read error. The V call is TRBV29-1, the J call TRBJ1-1; D unclear. This CDR3 is 11 amino acids long. CDR1 is SQVTM and CDR2 is ANQGSEA in the germline V gene. The CDR3 coding sequence is TGCAGCGTTGAAAGGGAGGCTGAAACTTTCTTT. This sequence encodes CSVEREAETFF. The whole variable domain, remainder taken from reference TRBV29-1 and TRBJ1-1, is SAVISQKPSRDICQRGTSLTIQCQVDSQVTMMFWYRQQPGQSLTLIATANQGSEATYESGFVIDKFPISRPNLTFSTLTVSNMSPEDSSIYLCSVEREAETFFGQGTRLTVV.

This clonotype has at least ten counts. The chain uses TRBV12-3 or TRBV12-4 and TRBJ2-1; D is tentatively TRBD1 or TRBD2 (6 bases each). V dropped 7 bases and J dropped 5 bases, with 21 bases sitting between them. CDR3 size: 16 residues. The CDR3 region has the DNA TGTGCCAGCAAGCGGGCCAGGACAGCCTTTGACAATGAGCAGTTCTTC. Protein sequence: CASKRARTAFDNEQFF.

This clonotype occurred many times. The chain carries TRBV24-1 and TRBJ2-3; 9 bases match TRBD1. This CDR3 has 18 amino acids. The germline V gene has CDR1 KGHDR and CDR2 SFDVKD. Losses at the gene ends were 4 bases for V and 1 base for J; bases not matched to a gene: 11. CDR3 loop: CATSERPGTGSGTDTQYF. The CDR3 DNA sequence: TGTGCCACCAGTGAGCGACCCGGGACAGGGTCGGGCACAGATACGCAGTATTTT.

This clonotype has at least ten counts. The rearrangement joins TRBV12-3 or TRBV12-4 to TRBJ2-2; tentatively, D is TRBD2 (5 bases). The CDR3 runs 13 residues. V was clipped by 3 bases and J by 4 bases, with 6 bases between them. The CDR3, as DNA: TGTGCCAGCAGTTTGCGGGCCACCGGGGAGCTGTTTTTT. This codes for CASSLRATGELFF.

This clonotype was seen ten or more times. The V gene is TRBV6-1, the J gene TRBJ2-7; D not certain. With 0 bases removed from V and 2 bases from J, the gap between germline ends came to 8 bases. The CDR3 extends over 14 amino acids. The germline V gene has CDR1 MNHNS and CDR2 SASEGT. For the CDR3, the DNA is TGTGCCAGCAGTGAAGCGTCAGACCCCTACGAGCAGTACTTC. This gives the protein CASSEASDPYEQYF.

This clonotype has a count of ten or more. This chain joins TRBV5-1 and TRBJ1-6, with D uncertain. Germline CDR1 is SGHRS and CDR2 is YFSETQ. CDR3 length: 14 residues. V gave up 0 bases and J gave up 10 bases, with 11 bases separating them. The CDR3 DNA is TGCGCCAGCAGCTTGGCCCAAGAGGAATCACCCCTCCACTTT. It translates to CASSLAQEESPLHF.

The chain employs TRBV28 and TRBJ2-7; D might be TRBD1 (6 bases). Trimming took off 3 bases at V and 4 bases at J, with 13 bases between the two ends. This CDR3 region has 14 residues. Germline V gene data show CDR1 as MDHEN and CDR2 as SYDVKM. The CDR3: CASSLRDTLYEQYF. CDR3 DNA: TGTGCCAGCAGTTTGAGGGACACACTATACGAGCAGTACTTC.

About this clonotype: A read error may be the cause here, since a much bigger clone is one base away. The V and J genes are TRBV20-1 and TRBJ1-1; D is unclear. V was clipped by 1 base and J by 4 bases, with 10 bases between them. This CDR3 has 13 residues. CDR1 DFQATT and CDR2 SNEGSKA come from the germline V gene (reference sequence). CDR3: CSARGALSTEAFF. CDR3 DNA sequence: TGCAGTGCTAGAGGGGCCCTGAGCACTGAAGCTTTCTTT.

This clonotype was recorded at least ten times. The chain recombines TRBV12-3 or TRBV12-4 with TRBJ2-1; TRBD2 matches at 12 bases. J lost 8 bases, V lost 6 bases, and 8 bases had no gene match. The CDR3 extends over 15 amino acids. The CDR3 here is CASRASGGARYEQFF. The CDR3 DNA reads as TGTGCCAGCAGGGCTAGCGGGGGGGCTCGGTATGAGCAGTTCTTC.

In its sample, this clonotype was seen many times. The chain couples TRBV28 to TRBJ2-6; D gene uncertain. Germline V gives CDR1 MDHEN, CDR2 SYDVKM. This CDR3 comprises 13 residues. V lost 8 bases to trimming and J lost 0 bases, with 5 bases between them. The CDR3 bases are TGTGCCAGCCTTCACTCTGGGGCCAACGTCCTGACTTTC. Translation: CASLHSGANVLTF.

This clonotype showed up many times. The chain links TRBV6-4 to TRBJ2-2; weak D call: TRBD2 (5 bases). V was cut by 4 bases and J by 8 bases, with 11 bases left in between. CDR1 and CDR2 from the germline V gene are MRHNA and SNTAGT. The CDR3 is made up of 13 amino acids. The CDR3 nucleotides are TGTGCCAGCAGTGCGGCCCCGGGGGGGGAGCTGTTTTTT. It encodes CASSAAPGGELFF.

This clonotype was counted at least ten times. The chain combines TRBV10-3 with TRBJ1-1; D is uncertain. Germline CDR1 reads ENHRY; CDR2 reads SYGVKD. The CDR3 length is 12 residues. V shed 6 bases and J shed 0 bases, with 5 bases lying between them. The CDR3 DNA is TGTGCCATCAGGGAGATGAACACTGAAGCTTTCTTT. Protein product: CAIREMNTEAFF.

The table lists this clonotype with many counts. The chain links TRBV27 to TRBJ1-1; TRBD1 matches at 10 bases. The V segment lost 0 bases and the J segment 8 bases; nucleotides outside the gene matches: 3. Looked up from germline, CDR1 is MNHEY and CDR2 is SMNVEV (reference sequence). The CDR3 extends over 14 amino acids. The CDR3 DNA reads TGTGCCAGCAGTTTATCGTTGGGACAGGGGGAAGCTTTCTTT. Translating gives CASSLSLGQGEAFF.

This clonotype was recorded many times. V usage is TRBV19 and J usage is TRBJ2-7, with TRBD1 identical over 7 bases. CDR1 LNHDA and CDR2 SQIVND come from the germline V gene (reference sequence). The CDR3 is 13 amino acids. The V segment lost 5 bases and the J segment 5 bases; nucleotides outside the gene matches: 6. This CDR3 reads CASSFQGEHEQYF. The CDR3 DNA is TGTGCCAGTAGTTTTCAGGGGGAGCACGAGCAGTACTTC.

This clonotype was counted ten times or more. V usage is TRBV11-2 and J usage is TRBJ2-5; 12 nucleotides align to TRBD2. Trimming cost V 1 base and J 2 bases; bases outside gene matches: 2. Germline CDR1 and CDR2: SGHAT and FQNNGV. The CDR3 contains 16 residues. Written as DNA, the CDR3 is TGTGCCAGCAGCTTAGGGACTAGCGGGGCTCAAGAGACCCAGTACTTC. It codes for CASSLGTSGAQETQYF.

This clonotype has ten or more counts. The rearrangement joins TRBV6-5 to TRBJ1-3, with D possibly TRBD1 on 5 matching bases. The CDR3 contains 15 residues. Germline assignment: CDR1 MNHEY and CDR2 SVGAGI. V dropped 0 bases and J dropped 3 bases, with 9 bases sitting between them. The CDR3 region has the DNA TGTGCCAGCAGTTACTCTTGGCAGGGTGGAAACACCATATATTTT. Its translation: CASSYSWQGGNTIYF.

This clonotype was seen a few times. CDR3 sequence reads: CAISESGGVDIQYF. For the CDR3, the DNA is TGTGCCATCAGTGAGTCAGGAGGGGTGGACATTCAGTACTTC. The chain couples TRBV10-3 to TRBJ2-4; TRBD2 is a possible D gene (6 bases). Trimming left V 0 bases short and J 8 bases short, with 11 bases between. This CDR3 is built from 14 residues. Per the germline V gene, CDR1 is ENHRY and CDR2 is SYGVKD.

This clonotype was seen many times. This chain joins TRBV28 and TRBJ2-3; D not resolved. Germline CDR1 reads MDHEN; CDR2 reads SYDVKM. V was shortened by 4 bases and J by 5 bases, with 13 bases between the two germline ends. The CDR3 is 14 amino acids. CDR3 region: CASSSPATIDTQYF. CDR3 in DNA: TGTGCCAGCAGTTCCCCGGCGACCATAGATACGCAGTATTTT.

Many counts were recorded for this clonotype. The V and J genes are TRBV29-1 and TRBJ2-2, with 7 positions matching TRBD1. The ends lost 7 bases at V and 2 bases at J; junction bases unmatched: 7. The CDR3 contains 14 residues. Germline V gives CDR1 SQVTM, CDR2 ANQGSEA. The CDR3, as DNA: TGCAGCGCTGCCGGGACAGTCAACACCGGGGAGCTGTTTTTT. It codes for CSAAGTVNTGELFF.

This clonotype showed up many times. The V call is TRBV11-3, the J call TRBJ2-1; D is possibly TRBD2 (7 bases). This CDR3 is 14 amino acids long. From germline, CDR1 is SGHNT and CDR2 YENEEA. The V and J ends lost 5 bases and 9 bases respectively, with 17 bases between them. CDR3 nucleotide sequence: TGTGCCAGCAGCCCTCGAAGGGAGGGGGGTGAGCAGTTCTTC. Residues: CASSPRREGGEQFF.